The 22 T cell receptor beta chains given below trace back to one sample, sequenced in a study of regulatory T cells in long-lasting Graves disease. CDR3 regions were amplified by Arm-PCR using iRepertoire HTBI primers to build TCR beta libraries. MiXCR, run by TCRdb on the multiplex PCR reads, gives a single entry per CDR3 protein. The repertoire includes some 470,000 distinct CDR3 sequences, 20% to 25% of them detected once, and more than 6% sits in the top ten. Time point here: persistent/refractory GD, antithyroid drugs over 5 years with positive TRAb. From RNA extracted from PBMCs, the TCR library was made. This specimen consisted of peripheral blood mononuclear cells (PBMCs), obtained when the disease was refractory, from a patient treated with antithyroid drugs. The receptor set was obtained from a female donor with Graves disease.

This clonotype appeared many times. CDR3 DNA: TGTGCCAGCAGTTTATCGACAGGGGGCGGCACTGAAGCTTTCTTT. Translation gives CASSLSTGGGTEAFF. V is TRBV27 and J is TRBJ1-1; TRBD1 aligns across 10 bases. There are 15 residues in the CDR3. Germline V gene sequence: CDR1 MNHEY, CDR2 SMNVEV (reference sequence). V shed 0 bases, J shed 4 bases, and the junction held 2 bases outside the gene matches.

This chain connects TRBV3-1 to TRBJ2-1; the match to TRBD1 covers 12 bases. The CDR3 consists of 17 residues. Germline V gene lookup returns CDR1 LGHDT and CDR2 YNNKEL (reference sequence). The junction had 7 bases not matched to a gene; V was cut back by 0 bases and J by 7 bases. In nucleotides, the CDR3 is TGTGCCAGCAGCCAAGAGGAGGGACAGGGGGCAAGGAATGAGCAGTTCTTC. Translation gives CASSQEEGQGARNEQFF.

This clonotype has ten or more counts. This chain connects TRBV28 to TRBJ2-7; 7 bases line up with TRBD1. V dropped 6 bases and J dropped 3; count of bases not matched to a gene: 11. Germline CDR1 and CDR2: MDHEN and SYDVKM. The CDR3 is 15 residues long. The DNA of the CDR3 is TGTGCCAGCAGAACCTCGGACAGGAGCCTCTACGAGCAGTACTTC. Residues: CASRTSDRSLYEQYF.

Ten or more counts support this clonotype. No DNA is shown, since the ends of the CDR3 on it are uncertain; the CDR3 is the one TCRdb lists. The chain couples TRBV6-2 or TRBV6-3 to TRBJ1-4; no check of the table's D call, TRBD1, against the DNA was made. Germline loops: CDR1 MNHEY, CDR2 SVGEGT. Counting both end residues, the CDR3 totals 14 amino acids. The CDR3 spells CASSLDKANEKLFF.

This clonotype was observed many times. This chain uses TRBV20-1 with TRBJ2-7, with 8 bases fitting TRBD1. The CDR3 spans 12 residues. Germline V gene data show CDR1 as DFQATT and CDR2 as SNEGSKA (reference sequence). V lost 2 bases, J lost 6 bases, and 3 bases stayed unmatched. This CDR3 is CSARQGAGEQYF. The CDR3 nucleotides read TGCAGTGCTAGACAGGGGGCGGGCGAGCAGTACTTC.

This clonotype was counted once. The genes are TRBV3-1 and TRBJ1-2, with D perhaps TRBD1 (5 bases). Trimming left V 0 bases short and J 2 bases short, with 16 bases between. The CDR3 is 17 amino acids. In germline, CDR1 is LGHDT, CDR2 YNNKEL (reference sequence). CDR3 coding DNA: TGTGCCAGCAGCCAAGATCCGTGGAGGGGTTCCAACTATGGCTACACCTTC. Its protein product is CASSQDPWRGSNYGYTF.

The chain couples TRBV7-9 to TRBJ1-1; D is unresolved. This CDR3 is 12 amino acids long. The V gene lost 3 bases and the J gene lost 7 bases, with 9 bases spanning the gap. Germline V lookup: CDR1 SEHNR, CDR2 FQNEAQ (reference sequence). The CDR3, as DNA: TGTGCCAGCAGCTTTTTAACAGATGAAGCTTTCTTT. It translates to CASSFLTDEAFF.

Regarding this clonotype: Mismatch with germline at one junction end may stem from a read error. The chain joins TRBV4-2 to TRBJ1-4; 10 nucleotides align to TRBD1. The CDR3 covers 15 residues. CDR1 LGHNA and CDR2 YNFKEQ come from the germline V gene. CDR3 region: CANSRSRDRGEKLFF. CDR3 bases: TGTGCCAACAGCCGCAGCCGGGACAGGGGAGAAAAACTGTTTTTT.

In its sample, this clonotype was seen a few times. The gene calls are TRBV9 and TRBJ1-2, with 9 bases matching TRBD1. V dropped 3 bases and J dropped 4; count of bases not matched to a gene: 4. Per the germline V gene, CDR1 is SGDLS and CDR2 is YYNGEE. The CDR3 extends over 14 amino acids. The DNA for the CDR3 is TGTGCCAGCAGCGCACAGGGGGCTGTCTATGGCTACACCTTC. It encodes CASSAQGAVYGYTF.

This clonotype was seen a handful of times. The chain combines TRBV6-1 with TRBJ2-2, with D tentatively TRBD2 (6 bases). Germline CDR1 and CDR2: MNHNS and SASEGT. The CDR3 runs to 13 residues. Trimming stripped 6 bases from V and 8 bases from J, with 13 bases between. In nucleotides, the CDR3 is TGTGCCAGCAGGGACGGAGGGAAGGGGGAGCTGTTTTTT. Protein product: CASRDGGKGELFF.

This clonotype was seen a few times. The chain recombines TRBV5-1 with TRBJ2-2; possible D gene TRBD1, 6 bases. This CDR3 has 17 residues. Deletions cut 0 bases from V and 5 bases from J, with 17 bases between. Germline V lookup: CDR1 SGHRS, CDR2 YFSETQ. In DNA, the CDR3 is TGCGCCAGCAGCTTGGACAGCGCCAGGGGCATAACCGGGGAGCTGTTTTTT. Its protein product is CASSLDSARGITGELFF.

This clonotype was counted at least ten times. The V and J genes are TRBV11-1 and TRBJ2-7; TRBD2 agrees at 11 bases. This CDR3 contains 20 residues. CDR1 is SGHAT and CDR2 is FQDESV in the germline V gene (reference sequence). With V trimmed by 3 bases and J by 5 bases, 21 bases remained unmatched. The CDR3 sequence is CASSFGRWGTSGEQAHEQYF. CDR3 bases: TGTGCCAGCAGCTTTGGACGATGGGGGACTAGCGGAGAACAGGCCCACGAGCAGTACTTC.

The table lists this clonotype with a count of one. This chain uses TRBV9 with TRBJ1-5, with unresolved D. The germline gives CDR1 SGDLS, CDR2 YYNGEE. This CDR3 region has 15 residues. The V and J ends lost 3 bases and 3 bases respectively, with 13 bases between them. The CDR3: CASSESPTVNQPQHF. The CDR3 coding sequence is TGTGCCAGCAGCGAGAGCCCGACGGTCAATCAGCCCCAGCATTTT.

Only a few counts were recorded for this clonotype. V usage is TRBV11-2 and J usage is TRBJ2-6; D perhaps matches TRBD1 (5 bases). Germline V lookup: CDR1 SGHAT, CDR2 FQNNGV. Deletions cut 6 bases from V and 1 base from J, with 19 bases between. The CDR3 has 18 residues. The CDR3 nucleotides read TGTGCCAGCAGACGGACAACGTCGGTCCCTTCTGGGGCCAACGTCCTGACTTTC. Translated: CASRRTTSVPSGANVLTF.

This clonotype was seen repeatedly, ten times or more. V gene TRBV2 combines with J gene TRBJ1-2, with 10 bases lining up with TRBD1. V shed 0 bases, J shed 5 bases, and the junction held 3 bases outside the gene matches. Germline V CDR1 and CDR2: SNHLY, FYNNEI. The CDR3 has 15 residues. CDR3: CASSEADRGGYGYTF. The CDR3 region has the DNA TGTGCCAGCAGTGAAGCGGACAGGGGGGGATATGGCTACACCTTC.

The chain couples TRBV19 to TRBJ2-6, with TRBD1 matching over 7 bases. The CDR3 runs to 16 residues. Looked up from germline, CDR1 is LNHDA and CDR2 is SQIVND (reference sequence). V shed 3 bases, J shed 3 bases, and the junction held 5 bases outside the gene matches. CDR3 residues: CASSILQGFGANVLTF. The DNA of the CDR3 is TGTGCCAGTAGTATCCTACAGGGGTTTGGGGCCAACGTCCTGACTTTC.

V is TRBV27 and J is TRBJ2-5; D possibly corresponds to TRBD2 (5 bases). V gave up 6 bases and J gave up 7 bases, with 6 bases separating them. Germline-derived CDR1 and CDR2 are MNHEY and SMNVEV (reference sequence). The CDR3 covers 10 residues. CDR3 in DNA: TGTGCCAGCAGAGGAGGGACCCAGTACTTC. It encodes CASRGGTQYF.

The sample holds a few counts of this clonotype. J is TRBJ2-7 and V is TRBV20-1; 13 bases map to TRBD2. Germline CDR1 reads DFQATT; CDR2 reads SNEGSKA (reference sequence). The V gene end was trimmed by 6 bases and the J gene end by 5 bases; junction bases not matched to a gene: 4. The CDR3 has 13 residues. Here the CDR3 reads CSARLAGGNEQYF. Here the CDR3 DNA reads TGCAGTGCGAGACTAGCGGGGGGAAACGAGCAGTACTTC.

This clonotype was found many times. CDR3 residues: CASSLAGTAYEQYF. The CDR3 DNA follows: TGTGCCAGCAGCTTAGCCGGGACAGCTTACGAGCAGTACTTC. The J gene is TRBJ2-7, the V gene TRBV7-9; 7 bases fit TRBD1. The CDR3 has 14 residues. Trimming removed 0 bases from V and 4 bases from J; junction bases left unmatched: 3. The germline V gene encodes CDR1 SEHNR and CDR2 FQNEAQ (reference sequence).

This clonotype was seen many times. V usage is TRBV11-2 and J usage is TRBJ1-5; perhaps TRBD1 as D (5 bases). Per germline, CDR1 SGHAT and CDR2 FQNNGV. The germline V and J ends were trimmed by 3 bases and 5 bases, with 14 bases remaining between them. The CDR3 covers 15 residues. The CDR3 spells CASSLELGPDQPQHF. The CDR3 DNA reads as TGTGCCAGCAGCTTGGAGTTGGGGCCGGATCAGCCCCAGCATTTT.

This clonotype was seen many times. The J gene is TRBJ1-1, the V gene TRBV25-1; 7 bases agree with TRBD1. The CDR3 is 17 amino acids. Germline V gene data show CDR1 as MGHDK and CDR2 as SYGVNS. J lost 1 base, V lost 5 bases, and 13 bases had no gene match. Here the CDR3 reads CASSTQEGAVANTEAFF. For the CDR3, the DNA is TGTGCCAGCAGTACCCAGGAGGGGGCGGTTGCGAACACTGAAGCTTTCTTT.

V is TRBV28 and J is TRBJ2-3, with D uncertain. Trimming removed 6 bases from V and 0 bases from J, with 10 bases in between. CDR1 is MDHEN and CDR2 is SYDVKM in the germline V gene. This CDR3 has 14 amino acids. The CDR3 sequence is CASRTTTSTDTQYF. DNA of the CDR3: TGTGCCAGCAGGACAACGACTAGCACAGATACGCAGTATTTT.